This T cell receptor beta chain was recorded in a study of shared clonotypes between healthy human individuals. In the case of this clone: Its specificity is not known.

General study points: An expected dependence of interdonor clonotype sharing on sequencing depth was noted.

Profiled with immunoSEQ multiplex PCR; TCRdb holds only in-frame clones, not every one. The data contain about 96,000 clones, less than 60% of them singletons. Germline-derived CDR1 and CDR2 are SEHNR and FQNEAQ (reference sequence). V was cut by 3 bases and J by 0 bases, with 11 bases left in between. The CDR3 is 15 residues long. Sequenced sample: PBMCs. The TCR was taken from a middle-aged woman in good health. Some clones in this sample may be carry-over from other donors' samples. The V and J genes are TRBV7-9 and TRBJ1-1, with D unresolved. CDR3 in DNA: TGTGCCAGCAGCTTCCCATGGGTTATGAACACTGAAGCTTTCTTT. Protein: CASSFPWVMNTEAFF.